These 11 T cell receptor beta chains were all obtained from the same sample, sequenced in a study of cytomegalovirus exposure and HLA in healthy donors. Both 60 Vbeta primers and 13 Jbeta primers went into the PCR. The repertoire was sequenced with immunoSEQ multiplex PCR; TCRdb's copy has only in-frame clones and lacks some. Among about 150,000 clones, around four fifths were seen once, and the ten largest hold approximately 1.4%. Input material: PBMCs. The receptors were sampled from a woman aged 25 to 39 in good health and CMV-seronegative.

The genes are TRBV5-1 and TRBJ2-2; no clear D gene. The germline gives CDR1 SGHRS, CDR2 YFSETQ. CDR3 length equals 14 residues. V was clipped by 4 bases and J by 0 bases, with 7 bases between them. The CDR3 loop reads CASSVSPNTGELFF. CDR3 DNA sequence: TGCGCCAGCAGCGTGAGTCCGAACACCGGGGAGCTGTTTTTT.

This clone came up a few times. V is TRBV6-6 and J is TRBJ2-5; perhaps TRBD1 as D (6 bases). V was cut by 2 bases and J by 5 bases, with 15 bases left in between. This CDR3 has 15 amino acids. The germline V gene encodes CDR1 MNHNY and CDR2 SVGAGI (reference sequence). As DNA, the CDR3 is TGTGCCAGCAGTTACGAAAAACAGGGCTGGGAGACCCAGTACTTC. Translation: CASSYEKQGWETQYF.

The chain couples TRBV5-1 to TRBJ2-5; TRBD2 aligns across 9 bases. V dropped 0 bases and J dropped 5; count of bases not matched to a gene: 11. In germline, CDR1 is SGHRS, CDR2 YFSETQ. This CDR3 is 17 amino acids long. CDR3 protein: CASSLGRGGARSETQYF. In DNA form, the CDR3 reads TGCGCCAGCAGCTTGGGTCGCGGGGGGGCGAGGTCCGAGACCCAGTACTTC.

This clone has just one count. The J gene is TRBJ1-6, the V gene TRBV30; D ambiguous. V was trimmed by 1 base and J by 0 bases, leaving 10 bases between them. The length of the CDR3 is 16 residues. Germline loops: CDR1 GTSNPN, CDR2 SVGIG (reference sequence). The CDR3 DNA follows: TGTGCCTGGAGTGGTGCGCTGAGCTCCTATAATTCACCCCTCCACTTT. It translates to CAWSGALSSYNSPLHF.

The DNA of the CDR3 is TGTGCCAGCAGTGAAATGAGTAGTGGCACGGGTAGGTCCTACAATGAGCAGTTCTTC. As protein: CASSEMSSGTGRSYNEQFF. V usage is TRBV6-1 and J usage is TRBJ2-1; D is unclear. Per the germline V gene, CDR1 is MNHNS and CDR2 is SASEGT. The germline V and J ends were trimmed by 2 bases and 1 base, with 21 bases remaining between them. This CDR3 has 19 residues.

The genes are TRBV2 and TRBJ2-3; the match to TRBD1 covers 9 bases. Germline lookup yields CDR1 SNHLY and CDR2 FYNNEI. Unmatched junction bases numbered 3, after V lost 6 bases and J lost 2 bases. This CDR3 is built from 14 residues. CDR3 DNA: TGTGCCAGCAGATGGACAGGGGTCACAGATACGCAGTATTTT. Translated, it gives CASRWTGVTDTQYF.

This chain joins TRBV11-2 and TRBJ2-7, with a tentative D call TRBD2 (5 bases). Trimming took off 2 bases at V and 9 bases at J, with 14 bases between the two ends. This CDR3 spans 13 amino acids. CDR1 is SGHAT, CDR2 FQNNGV, per germline. CDR3 bases: TGTGCCAGCAGCTTAAGCGGTACGTGGGCGCAGTACTTC. Translated, it gives CASSLSGTWAQYF.

This chain joins TRBV7-6 and TRBJ1-3, with no clear D. From germline, CDR1 is SGHVS and CDR2 FNYEAQ. This CDR3 comprises 16 residues. Trimming stripped 5 bases from V and 2 bases from J, with 16 bases between. The CDR3 sequence is CASSSLRGATGNTIYF. The CDR3 coding sequence is TGTGCCAGCAGCAGCCTCCGGGGTGCTACTGGAAACACCATATATTTT.

The chain has TRBV5-1 and TRBJ2-7, with D hard to call. The CDR3 is 11 residues long. CDR1 and CDR2 (germline): SGHRS, YFSETQ. The ends were cut back, 0 bases at V and 5 bases at J, with 3 bases in the middle. The CDR3 sequence is CASSLAHEQYF. The CDR3 DNA follows: TGCGCCAGCAGCTTGGCTCACGAGCAGTACTTC.

This clone was counted a few times. The chain couples TRBV25-1 to TRBJ2-5, with D possibly being TRBD1 (6 bases). This CDR3 comprises 14 residues. In germline, CDR1 is MGHDK, CDR2 SYGVNS. Between the trimmed V and J ends, which lost 8 bases and 4 bases, there was a span of 17 bases. The DNA for the CDR3 is TGTGCCAGCGCTACTGCACAGGGAATAGAGACCCAGTACTTC. It is translated as CASATAQGIETQYF. The variable domain in full, completed from reference TRBV25-1 and TRBJ2-5, reads EADIYQTPRYLVIGTGKKITLECSQTMGHDKMYWYQQDPGMELHLIHYSYGVNSTEKGDLSSESTVSRIRTEHFPLTLESARPSHTSQYLCASATAQGIETQYFGPGTRLLVL.

The chain is built from TRBV30 and TRBJ1-2; a possible D gene is TRBD1 (5 bases). Deletions cut 6 bases from V and 2 bases from J, with 13 bases between. The CDR3 loop spans 13 amino acids. In germline, CDR1 is GTSNPN, CDR2 SVGIG (reference sequence). DNA of the CDR3: TGTGCCTGTCCGGGACTATCGAACTATGGCTACACCTTC. Its protein product is CACPGLSNYGYTF.